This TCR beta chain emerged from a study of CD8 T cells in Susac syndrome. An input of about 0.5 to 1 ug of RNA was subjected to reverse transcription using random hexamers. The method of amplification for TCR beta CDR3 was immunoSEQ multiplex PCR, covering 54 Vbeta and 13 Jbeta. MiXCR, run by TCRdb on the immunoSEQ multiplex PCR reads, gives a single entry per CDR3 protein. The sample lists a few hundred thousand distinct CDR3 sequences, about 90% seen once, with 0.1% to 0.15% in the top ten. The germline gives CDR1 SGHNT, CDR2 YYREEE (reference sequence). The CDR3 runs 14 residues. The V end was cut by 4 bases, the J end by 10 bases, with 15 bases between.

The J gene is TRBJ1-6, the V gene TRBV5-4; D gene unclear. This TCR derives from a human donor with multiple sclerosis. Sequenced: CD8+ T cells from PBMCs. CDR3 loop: CASSPTTWSSPLHF. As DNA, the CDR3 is TGTGCCAGCAGCCCTACGACCTGGAGCTCACCCCTCCACTTT.